The subject of this entry is one T cell receptor beta chain. Its specificity is not known. An end of the junction does not agree with germline; a read error may underlie this. The data derive from a study of blood T cells in healthy people across ages. A second PCR, run for roughly 7 to 11 cycles, used a sample-barcoded 5' primer plus a J-beta primer mix. Tagging of each cDNA molecule was performed by a template-switch adaptor with 12 random nucleotides. TCRdb recomputed calls from the 5' RACE reads with MiXCR, one row per CDR3 protein. Seen here are 650,000 to 1,000,000 distinct CDR3 sequences, about 34% observed once, and the top ten hold 10% to 15%. Whole-study results and caveats: There were more naive CD4+ cells and higher diversity in long-lived donors than in aged donors.

Donors gave around 9.3 milliliters of peripheral blood apiece. This CDR3 has 13 residues. Germline V gives CDR1 SGHNT, CDR2 YYREEE (reference sequence). This chain joins TRBV5-4 and TRBJ1-1, with 8 bases that match TRBD1. The origin of this receptor is a man aged 18 to 30 in good health. The sample consisted of blood. The CDR3 DNA follows: TGTGCCAACAGCCCCGGACAGGGCACTGAAGCTTTCTTT. This codes for CANSPGQGTEAFF.